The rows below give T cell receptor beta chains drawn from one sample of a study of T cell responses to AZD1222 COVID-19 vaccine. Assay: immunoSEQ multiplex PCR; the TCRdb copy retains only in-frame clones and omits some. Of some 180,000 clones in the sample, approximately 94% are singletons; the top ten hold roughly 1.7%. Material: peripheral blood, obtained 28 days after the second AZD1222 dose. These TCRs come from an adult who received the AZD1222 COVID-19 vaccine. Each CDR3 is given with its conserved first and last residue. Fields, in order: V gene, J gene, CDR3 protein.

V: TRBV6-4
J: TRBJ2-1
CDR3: CASSQNGEVNEQFF

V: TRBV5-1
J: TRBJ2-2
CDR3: CASRREGSTGELFF

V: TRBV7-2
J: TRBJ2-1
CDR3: CASSSRLAGGYNEQFF

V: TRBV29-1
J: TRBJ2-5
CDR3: CSVEDRAGTYQETQYF

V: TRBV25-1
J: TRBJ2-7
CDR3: CASSGSRDALSYEQYF

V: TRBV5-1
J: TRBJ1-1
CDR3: CASSLEGRGPTEAFF

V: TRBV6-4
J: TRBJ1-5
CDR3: CASSERQGYSNQPQHF

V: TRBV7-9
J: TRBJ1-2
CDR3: CASSLIPGQGYGYTF

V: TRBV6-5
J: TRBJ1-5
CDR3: CASSYSSRARQPQHF

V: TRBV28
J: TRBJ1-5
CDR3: CASSLGQGDQPQHF

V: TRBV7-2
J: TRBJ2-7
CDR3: CASSLGSGLTYEQYF

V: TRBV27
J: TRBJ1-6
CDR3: CASSFVGAQGEYSPLHF

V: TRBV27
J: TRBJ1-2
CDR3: CASSPDVGGRSIYGYTF

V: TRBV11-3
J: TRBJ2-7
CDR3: CASSLWTSSHEQYF

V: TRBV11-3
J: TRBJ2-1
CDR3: CASSLGKDEQFF

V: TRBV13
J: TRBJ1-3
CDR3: CASSSGGRGNTIYF

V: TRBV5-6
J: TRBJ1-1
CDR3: CASSLSTEAFF

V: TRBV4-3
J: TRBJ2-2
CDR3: CASSRSGVSNTGELFF

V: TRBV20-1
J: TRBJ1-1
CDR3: CSAREDAIAFF

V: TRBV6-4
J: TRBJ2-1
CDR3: CASSPSTRSSYNEQFF

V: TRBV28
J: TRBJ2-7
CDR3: CASTSSYEQYF

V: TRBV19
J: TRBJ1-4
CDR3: CASSSRGAESNEKLFF

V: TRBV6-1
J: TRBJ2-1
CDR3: CASARTSGRKQFF